This T cell receptor beta chain was obtained from a study of cytomegalovirus exposure and HLA in healthy donors. Study findings and constraints: A list of 150 to 200 TCR beta chains associated with cytomegalovirus was given.

Germline CDR1 is SGHTA and CDR2 is FQGNSA. There are 15 residues in the CDR3. V lost 2 bases and J lost 1, with 11 bases in between. Profiling relied on immunoSEQ multiplex PCR, and the TCRdb table lists in-frame clones only, not all of them. The sample gives roughly 80,000 clones, roughly 88% of which show up once; about 2.2% is in the top ten. In the case of this clone: Its target is not known.

This sequence originates from a man between 25 and 39 years old in good health and CMV-seronegative. This chain uses TRBV7-2 with TRBJ2-5; tentative D call: TRBD1 (5 bases). The specimen was PBMCs. The CDR3 sequence is CASSLSGQGQETQYF. CDR3 DNA: TGTGCCAGCAGCTTATCGGGCCAGGGCCAAGAGACCCAGTACTTC.